These 14 T cell receptor beta chains were all obtained from the same sample, sequenced in a study of blood T cell repertoires in COVID-19. The protocol was immunoSEQ multiplex PCR, while the TCRdb copy is restricted to in-frame clones and leaves out a portion. The sample includes about 280,000 clones, roughly 90% of them seen just once. Sequenced sample: peripheral blood. All receptors derive from a man between 18 and 29 years old with active or convalescent COVID-19.

The CDR3 loop is CASTRGAYEQYF. The CDR3 nucleotides read TGTGCCAGCACCAGGGGAGCCTACGAGCAGTACTTC. The chain employs TRBV2 and TRBJ2-7; perhaps TRBD1 as D (6 bases). The CDR3 sequence is 12 residues long. V dropped 7 bases and J dropped 2 bases, with 9 bases sitting between them. The germline CDR1 and CDR2 sequences are SNHLY and FYNNEI.

This clone was detected only once. The chain links TRBV15 to TRBJ2-7, with D possibly being TRBD1 (6 bases). Germline V CDR1 and CDR2: LNHNV, YYDKDF (reference sequence). V was trimmed by 0 bases and J by 6 bases, leaving 18 bases between them. The CDR3 contains 16 residues. CDR3 residues: CATSRDRLGAAGEQYF. The DNA for the CDR3 is TGTGCCACCAGCAGAGATAGGTTGGGGGCCGCTGGCGAGCAGTACTTC.

The chain recombines TRBV6-5 with TRBJ2-7; a possible D gene is TRBD1 (6 bases). The CDR3 loop spans 16 amino acids. The V gene lost 2 bases and the J gene lost 0 bases, with 14 bases spanning the gap. CDR1 and CDR2 from the germline V gene are MNHEY and SVGAGI. The DNA for the CDR3 is TGTGCCAGCAGTTACGGACAGAACCAATACTCCTACGAGCAGTACTTC. This codes for CASSYGQNQYSYEQYF.

The V gene is TRBV7-9, the J gene TRBJ2-3; possibly TRBD1 for D (5 bases). Germline values: CDR1 SEHNR, CDR2 FQNEAQ (reference sequence). There are 16 residues in the CDR3. The V end was cut by 1 base, the J end by 0 bases, with 11 bases between. CDR3 nucleotide sequence: TGTGCCAGCAGCTTAGAGCAGGGATGGAGCACAGATACGCAGTATTTT. The encoded protein is CASSLEQGWSTDTQYF. Supplemented by reference TRBV7-9 and TRBJ2-3, the full variable domain reads DTGVSQNPRHKITKRGQNVTFRCDPISEHNRLYWYRQTLGQGPEFLTYFQNEAQLEKSRLLSDRFSAERPKGSFSTLEIQRTEQGDSAMYLCASSLEQGWSTDTQYFGPGTRLTVL.

CDR3 sequence: CASSLGSGRGDTEAFF. DNA of the CDR3: TGTGCCAGCAGCTTGGGAAGCGGCAGGGGGGACACTGAAGCTTTCTTT. The chain is built from TRBV5-5 and TRBJ1-1; TRBD1 agrees at 7 bases. The CDR3 runs 16 residues. V was pared by 0 bases and J by 3 bases, with 8 bases of the junction left unmatched. The germline gives CDR1 SGHKS, CDR2 YYEKEE (reference sequence).

The rearrangement uses TRBV5-1 and TRBJ2-5; TRBD2 matches 8 bases. V lost 2 bases, J lost 7 bases, and 13 bases stayed unmatched. Germline CDR1 is SGHRS and CDR2 is YFSETQ. The CDR3 consists of 16 residues. The CDR3 bases are TGCGCCAGCAGCTTAATGCTAGCGGGCCCCGATGGGACCCAGTACTTC. This encodes CASSLMLAGPDGTQYF.

The rearrangement joins TRBV3-1 (or the pseudogene TRBV3-2) to TRBJ2-3, with 13 bases that match TRBD2. This CDR3 comprises 18 residues. Trimming took 4 bases from V and 0 from J; bases not matched to a gene: 7. Germline CDR1 reads LGHDT; CDR2 reads YNNKEL (reference sequence). The CDR3 DNA reads as TGTGCCAGCAGCCCCCGACTAGCGGGGGGATCTAGCACAGATACGCAGTATTTT. Protein sequence: CASSPRLAGGSSTDTQYF.

The chain recombines TRBV27 with TRBJ2-1; D unclear. The germline V gene encodes CDR1 MNHEY and CDR2 SMNVEV (reference sequence). With 2 bases removed from V and 0 bases from J, the gap between germline ends came to 8 bases. The CDR3 runs to 15 residues. CDR3 region: CASSLTPSSYNEQFF. DNA for the CDR3: TGTGCCAGCAGTTTAACTCCGAGCTCCTACAATGAGCAGTTCTTC.

The gene calls are TRBV10-3 and TRBJ1-2; D remains ambiguous. V was pared by 0 bases and J by 2 bases, with 7 bases between. Germline lookup yields CDR1 ENHRY and CDR2 SYGVKD. The length of the CDR3 is 14 residues. This CDR3 reads CAISESSGNYGYTF. In DNA, the CDR3 is TGTGCCATCAGTGAGTCGTCCGGGAACTATGGCTACACCTTC.

The chain carries TRBV7-6 and TRBJ2-7; TRBD1 aligns across 12 bases. Trimming removed 5 bases from V and 1 base from J; junction bases left unmatched: 9. The V gene's germline CDR1 is SGHVS and CDR2 FNYEAQ. The CDR3 sequence is 17 residues long. The CDR3 DNA reads as TGTGCCAGCAGCCGCGGGACAGGGGGCTCCATATCCTACGAGCAGTACTTC. Its translation is CASSRGTGGSISYEQYF.

This rearrangement joins TRBV13 to TRBJ2-4, with D possibly TRBD1 on 5 matching bases. Germline CDR1 is PRHDT and CDR2 is FYEKMQ (reference sequence). The V gene lost 4 bases and the J gene lost 0 bases, with 7 bases spanning the gap. This CDR3 region has 14 residues. The CDR3: CASSSREAKNIQYF. The CDR3, as DNA: TGTGCCAGCAGCTCCAGGGAAGCCAAAAACATTCAGTACTTC. Complete variable domain (other parts from reference TRBV13 and TRBJ2-4): AAGVIQSPRHLIKEKRETATLKCYPIPRHDTVYWYQQGPGQDPQFLISFYEKMQSDKGSIPDRFSAQQFSDYHSELNMSSLELGDSALYFCASSSREAKNIQYFGAGTRLSVL.

The chain employs TRBV10-3 and TRBJ1-2; D gene ambiguous. The CDR3 runs 14 residues. CDR1 is ENHRY and CDR2 is SYGVKD in the germline V gene. Between the trimmed V and J ends, which lost 4 bases and 2 bases, there was a span of 11 bases. The CDR3 region has the DNA TGTGCCATCAGTGGAAGACAACAGAACTATGGCTACACCTTC. It codes for CAISGRQQNYGYTF.

This chain uses TRBV6-6 with TRBJ1-3; possible D gene TRBD1, 6 bases. The ends were cut back, 1 base at V and 4 bases at J, with 14 bases in the middle. The germline gives CDR1 MNHNY, CDR2 SVGAGI (reference sequence). This CDR3 is built from 16 residues. CDR3 sequence (DNA): TGTGCCAGCAGTTACTTCACACAGGGAGACGGAAACACCATATATTTT. It encodes CASSYFTQGDGNTIYF.

The chain is built from TRBV6-5 and TRBJ1-3; D gene unclear. Germline lookup yields CDR1 MNHEY and CDR2 SVGAGI. The CDR3 loop spans 14 amino acids. V was shortened by 0 bases and J by 9 bases, with 12 bases between the two germline ends. The CDR3 coding sequence is TGTGCCAGCAGTTACTCGACTGCGGTCGGCACCATATATTTT. Its translation: CASSYSTAVGTIYF.